The source of this T cell receptor (beta chain) is a study of shared clonotypes between healthy human individuals. Study background: Donor composition was a couple of women and a few men, aged 18 to 49. The study's findings and limits: Sorted-subset sequencing was shown by rarefaction to be incomplete despite large depth.

Under the authors' procedure: Junction-only sequences without quality scores were provided by ImmunoSEQ, so filtering was different. Clones were sequenced by immunoSEQ multiplex PCR, and TCRdb holds only the in-frame ones, with some missing. V and J calls and clone size are copied from that table; D and trimming were computed from the DNA. Of about 1.1 million clones listed, about 80% were seen once; the top ten hold approximately 0.9%. About this clone: Its antigen is as yet unknown.

The donors were all Caucasian adults (living in Nashville, Tennessee). The material sequenced was memory CD4+ T cells from PBMCs. Subset noted: CD45RA-negative fraction. The source is a man between 18 and 29 years old in good health. Some clones in this sample may be carry-over from other donors' samples.

The CDR3, as DNA: TGCGCCAGCAGCCCCGGACAGCCCACCTACGAGCAGTACTTC. It translates to CASSPGQPTYEQYF. The genes are TRBV5-1 and TRBJ2-7, with D possibly TRBD1 on 6 matching bases. V dropped 4 bases and J dropped 2 bases, with 13 bases sitting between them. The CDR3 sequence is 14 residues long. Germline lookup yields CDR1 SGHRS and CDR2 YFSETQ.